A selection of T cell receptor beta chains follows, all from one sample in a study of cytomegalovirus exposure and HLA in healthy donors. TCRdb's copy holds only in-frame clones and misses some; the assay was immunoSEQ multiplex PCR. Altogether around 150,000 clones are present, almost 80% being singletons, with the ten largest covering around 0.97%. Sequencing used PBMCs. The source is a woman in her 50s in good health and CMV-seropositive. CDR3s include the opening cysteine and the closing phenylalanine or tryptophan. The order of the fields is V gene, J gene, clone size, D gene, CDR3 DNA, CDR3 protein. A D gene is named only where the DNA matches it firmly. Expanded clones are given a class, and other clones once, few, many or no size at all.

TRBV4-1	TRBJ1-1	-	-	TGCGCCAGCAGCCAAGTACAGGTACCGAGTCCTGAAGCTTTCTTT	CASSQVQVPSPEAFF
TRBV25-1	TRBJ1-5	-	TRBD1	TGTGCCAGCTCGGGTGGGACAGGGCAGCCCCAGCATTTT	CASSGGTGQPQHF
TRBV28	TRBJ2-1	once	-	TGTGCCAGCAGCAACACAGTTTATGACTACAATGAGCAGTTCTTC	CASSNTVYDYNEQFF
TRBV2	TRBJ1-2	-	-	TGTGCCCAGGGTGCAGATAACTATGGCTACACCTTC	CAQGADNYGYTF
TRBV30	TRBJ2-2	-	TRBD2	TGTGCCTGGAGCCGGGGGGTTCCCGGGGAGCTGTTTTTT	CAWSRGVPGELFF
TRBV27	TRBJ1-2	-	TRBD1	TGTGCCAGCAGTCCCAGGACAGGGAACTATGGCTACACCTTC	CASSPRTGNYGYTF
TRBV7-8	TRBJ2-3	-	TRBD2	TGTGCCACAACGGCGGGGGGGTCAGATACGCAGTATTTT	CATTAGGSDTQYF
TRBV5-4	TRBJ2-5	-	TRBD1	TGTGCCAGCAGCTTGCGCGTCATGGGGACAGTCTCTTGGTACGGAGAGACCCAGTACTTC	CASSLRVMGTVSWYGETQYF
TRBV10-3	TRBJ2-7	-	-	TGTGCCATCAGTGGAGGAGGGGGCAACACCTACGAGCAGTACTTC	CAISGGGGNTYEQYF
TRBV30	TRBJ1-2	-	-	TGTGCCTGGAGTTTACAACAGGGATATGGCTACACCTTC	CAWSLQQGYGYTF
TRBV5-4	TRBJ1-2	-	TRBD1	TGTGCCAGCAGCGTCCAGGGGGCAGATGGCTACACCTTC	CASSVQGADGYTF
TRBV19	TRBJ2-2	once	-	TGTGCCAGTAGTATAATGGGCGTGGGCACCGGGGAGCTGTTTTTT	CASSIMGVGTGELFF
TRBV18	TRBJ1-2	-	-	TGTGCCAGCTCACCCTCCTCTACGGGAACCTATGGCTACACCTTC	CASSPSSTGTYGYTF
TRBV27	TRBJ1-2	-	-	TGTGCCAGCAGTTTTCGAGGACAGACCTATGGCTACACCTTC	CASSFRGQTYGYTF
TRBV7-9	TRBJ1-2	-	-	TGTGCCAGCAGCGGTTCCGGCGGTCCTAACTATGGCTACACCTTC	CASSGSGGPNYGYTF
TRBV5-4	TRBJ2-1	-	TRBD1	TGTGCCAGCAGCTTAGACAGGGGGGGGAATGAGCAGTTCTTC	CASSLDRGGNEQFF
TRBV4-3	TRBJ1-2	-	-	TGCGCCAGCAGCCAAGAGGTCAGGGCTAACTATGGCTACACCTTC	CASSQEVRANYGYTF
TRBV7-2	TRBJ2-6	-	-	TGTGCCAGCAGCTTAAGGGCTAGCTCAGCTGGGGCCAACGTCCTGACTTTC	CASSLRASSAGANVLTF
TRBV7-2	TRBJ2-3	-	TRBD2	TGTGCCAGCAGCTTAGCCTCCCTAGCGGGAGGCCCGGGAGACACGCAGTATTTT	CASSLASLAGGPGDTQYF
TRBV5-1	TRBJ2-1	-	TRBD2	TGCGCCAGCAGCTTGATCGCTAGCGGGGGTAATGAGCAGTTCTTC	CASSLIASGGNEQFF
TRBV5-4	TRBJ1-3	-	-	TGTGCCAGCAGCCCCGGTGGGGAGTCTGGAAACACCATATATTTT	CASSPGGESGNTIYF
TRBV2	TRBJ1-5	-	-	TGTGCCAGCAGCCTATCAGGGCGTAGCAATCAGCCCCAGCATTTT	CASSLSGRSNQPQHF
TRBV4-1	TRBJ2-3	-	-	TGCGCCAGCAGCCAAGAATCGGATACGCAGTATTTT	CASSQESDTQYF
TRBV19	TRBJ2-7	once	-	TGTGCCACCTCGGAGAGCCCCGCTTACTACGAGCAGTACTTC	CATSESPAYYEQYF
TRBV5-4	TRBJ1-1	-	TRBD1	TGTGCCAGCAGCTTTAGCCTGGGACAGGGGAACACTGAAGCTTTCTTT	CASSFSLGQGNTEAFF
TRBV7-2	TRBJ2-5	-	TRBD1	TGTGCCAGCAGCGTCTGGGACAGGGCGCAGACCCAGTACTTC	CASSVWDRAQTQYF
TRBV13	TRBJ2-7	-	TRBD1	TGTGCCAGCAGCCTTGGGGGAAGAACAGGGGTTATAACGGACGAGCAGTACTTC	CASSLGGRTGVITDEQYF
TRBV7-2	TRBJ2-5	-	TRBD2	TGTGCCAGCAGCTGGGGGGGGCTAGCGGGGGAGACCCAGTACTTC	CASSWGGLAGETQYF
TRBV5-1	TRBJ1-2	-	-	TGCGCCAGCAGCCTAGGGGGACGGTATGGCCACACCTTC	CASSLGGRYGHTF
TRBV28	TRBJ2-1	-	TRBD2	TGTGCCAGCAGTGCCGGGGGGGCTCCCGCCTCGGAGCAGTTCTTC	CASSAGGAPASEQFF
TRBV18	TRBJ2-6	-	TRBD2	TGTGCCAGCTCACAAATGGCGGGAGCGAGGGCGTCTGGGGCCAACGTCCTGACTTTC	CASSQMAGARASGANVLTF
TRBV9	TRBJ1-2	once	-	TGTGCCAGCAGCGTAGATTTGATGGGCGGCTACACCTTC	CASSVDLMGGYTF
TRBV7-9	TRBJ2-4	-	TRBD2	TGTGCCAGCAGCTTGGGACTAGCAGAAAACATTCAGTACTTC	CASSLGLAENIQYF
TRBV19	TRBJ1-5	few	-	TGTGCCAGTAGTATTGTACAAGGCAATCAGCCCCAGCATTTT	CASSIVQGNQPQHF
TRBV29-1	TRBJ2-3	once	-	TGCAGCGTTGAAGGGCCCACAGATACGCAGTATTTT	CSVEGPTDTQYF
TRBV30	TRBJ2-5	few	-	TGTGCCTGGAGCGGGGTGAGCCTAGAGACCCAGTACTTC	CAWSGVSLETQYF
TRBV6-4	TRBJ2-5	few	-	TGTGCCAGCAGTGAATTCGGGTCGGGGACCCAGTACTTC	CASSEFGSGTQYF
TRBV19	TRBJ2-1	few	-	TGTGCCAGTCGGAGGGAAGGCTCCTACAATGAGCAGTTCTTC	CASRREGSYNEQFF
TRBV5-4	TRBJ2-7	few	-	TGTGCCAGCAGTTTGACGGGTTCCTACGAGCAGTACTTC	CASSLTGSYEQYF
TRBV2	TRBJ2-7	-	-	TGTGCCAGCAGTGAACACCGCGACAGTACCTACGAGCAGTACTTC	CASSEHRDSTYEQYF
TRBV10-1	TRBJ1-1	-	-	TGCGCCAGCAGTGAGTCGGGCGGGGGTACTGAAGCTTTCTTT	CASSESGGGTEAFF
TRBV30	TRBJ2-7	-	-	TGTGCCTGGAGTCTTCAGGGATCTACCTACGAGCAGTACTTC	CAWSLQGSTYEQYF
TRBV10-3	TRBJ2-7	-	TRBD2	TGTGCCATCAGTGAGTCGACGACCGGGGGACTAGGCGAGCAGTACTTC	CAISESTTGGLGEQYF
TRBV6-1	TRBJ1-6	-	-	TGTGCCAGCAGTGAAGCCGTGCAGACCTATAATTCACCCCTCCACTTT	CASSEAVQTYNSPLHF
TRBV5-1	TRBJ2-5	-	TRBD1	TGCGCCAGCAGCCCGGACAGGGGAGGAGAGACCCAGTACTTC	CASSPDRGGETQYF
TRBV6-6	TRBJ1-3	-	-	TGTGCCAGCAGTAAACATTACGAAAACACCATATATTTT	CASSKHYENTIYF
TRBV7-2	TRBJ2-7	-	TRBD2	TGTGCCAGCAGCCCGGGGGGGGGAACTTGGAGCTACGAGCAGTACTTC	CASSPGGGTWSYEQYF
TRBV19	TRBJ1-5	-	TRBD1	TGTGCCAGCAGAAGGGCCTTAGGACAGGCGATCAATCAGCCCCAGCATTTT	CASRRALGQAINQPQHF
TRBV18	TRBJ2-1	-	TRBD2	TGTGCCAGCTCACCACTGGCGGGAGTGGACAATGAGCAGTTCTTC	CASSPLAGVDNEQFF
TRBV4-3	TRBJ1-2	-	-	TGCGCCAGCAGCCAAGACGACCGGGGTTTGGGTGGCTACACCTTC	CASSQDDRGLGGYTF
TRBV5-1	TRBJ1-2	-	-	TGCGCCAGCAGCTCCCAGGGAGGGATGTACGGCTACACCTTC	CASSSQGGMYGYTF
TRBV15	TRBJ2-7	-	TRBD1	TGTGCCACCAGCAGAGAGGGACAGGGTATCTACGAGCAGTACTTC	CATSREGQGIYEQYF
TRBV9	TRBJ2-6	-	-	TGTGCCAGCAGCAAGATGGGGCTCGGGGCCAACGTCCTGACTTTC	CASSKMGLGANVLTF
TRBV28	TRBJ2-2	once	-	TGTGCCAGCAGCTCCGGGACTCGTTCCGGGGAGCTGTTTTTT	CASSSGTRSGELFF
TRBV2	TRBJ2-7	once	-	TGTGCCAGCAGAGATAGAGAAGCCTACGAGCAGTACTTC	CASRDREAYEQYF
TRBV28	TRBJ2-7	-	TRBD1	TGTGCCAGCAGTTTATGGAAGGACAGGGCCGAGCAGTACTTC	CASSLWKDRAEQYF
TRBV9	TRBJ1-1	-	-	TGTGCCAGCAGCGTAGCATTGAACACTGAAGCTTTCTTT	CASSVALNTEAFF